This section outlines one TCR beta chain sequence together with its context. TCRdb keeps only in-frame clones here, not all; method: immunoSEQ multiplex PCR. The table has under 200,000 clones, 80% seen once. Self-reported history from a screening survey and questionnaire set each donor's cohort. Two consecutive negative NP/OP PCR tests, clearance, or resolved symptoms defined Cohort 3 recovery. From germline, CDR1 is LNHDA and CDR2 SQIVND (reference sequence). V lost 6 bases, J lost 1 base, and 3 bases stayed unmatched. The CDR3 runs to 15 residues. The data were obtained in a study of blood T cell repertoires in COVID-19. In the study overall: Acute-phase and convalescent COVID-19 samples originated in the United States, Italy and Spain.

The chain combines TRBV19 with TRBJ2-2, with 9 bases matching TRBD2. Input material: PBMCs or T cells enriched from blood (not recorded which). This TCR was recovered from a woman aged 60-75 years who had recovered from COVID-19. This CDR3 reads CASSPAGGNTGELFF. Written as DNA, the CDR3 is TGTGCCAGTAGCCCAGCGGGGGGGAACACCGGGGAGCTGTTTTTT.